These 13 T cell receptor beta chains share one sample of origin, sequenced in a study of blood T cell repertoires in COVID-19. The table came from immunoSEQ multiplex PCR; TCRdb's copy has only in-frame clones and leaves some out. The sample comprises roughly 260,000 clones, roughly 90% of which are singletons, and about 10% rests with the top ten. The sample taken for sequencing was peripheral blood. Receptor source: a woman in her 30s with COVID-19, enrolled during active disease.

This clone was picked up one time. V usage is TRBV15 and J usage is TRBJ1-2; D possibly corresponds to TRBD1 (5 bases). V lost 4 bases, J lost 5 bases, and 5 bases lay in between. The CDR3 is 11 residues long. CDR1 is LNHNV and CDR2 is YYDKDF in the germline V gene (reference sequence). CDR3 loop: CATSTGYGYTF. The CDR3 DNA reads TGTGCCACCAGCACAGGGTATGGCTACACCTTC.

The chain couples TRBV2 to TRBJ1-4; 12 bases agree with TRBD1. This CDR3 comprises 17 residues. CDR1 is SNHLY, CDR2 FYNNEI, per germline. The junction had 12 bases not matched to a gene; V was cut back by 6 bases and J by 7 bases. The CDR3 sequence is CASSGTGGAGRFEKLFF. CDR3 DNA: TGTGCCAGCAGCGGGACAGGGGGCGCGGGAAGGTTTGAAAAACTGTTTTTT.

This clone was seen a single time. V usage is TRBV28 and J usage is TRBJ2-1; maybe TRBD2 (6 bases). Trimming took 3 bases from V and 3 from J, leaving 15 bases between them. This CDR3 has 16 amino acids. Germline CDR1 and CDR2: MDHEN and SYDVKM. This CDR3 reads CASSFHTGVLYNEQFF. The CDR3 nucleotides read TGTGCCAGCAGTTTTCATACGGGAGTCCTCTACAATGAGCAGTTCTTC.

The gene calls are TRBV28 and TRBJ1-1; 7 bases agree with TRBD1. The CDR3 is 14 amino acids. Trimming cost V 5 bases and J 3 bases; bases outside gene matches: 6. Germline assignment: CDR1 MDHEN and CDR2 SYDVKM. The CDR3 region has the DNA TGTGCCAGCAGTGTGGGGGACAGCCACACTGAAGCTTTCTTT. This codes for CASSVGDSHTEAFF. Together with reference TRBV28 and TRBJ1-1, the CDR3 gives the full variable domain: DVKVTQSSRYLVKRTGEKVFLECVQDMDHENMFWYRQDPGLGLRLIYFSYDVKMKEKGDIPEGYSVSREKKERFSLILESASTNQTSMYLCASSVGDSHTEAFFGQGTRLTVV.

The chain carries TRBV6-5 and TRBJ1-4, with D possibly matching TRBD1 (5 bases). The germline V and J ends were trimmed by 7 bases and 14 bases, with 17 bases remaining between them. CDR3 length equals 12 residues. Germline V gene sequence: CDR1 MNHEY, CDR2 SVGAGI. This CDR3 is CASTLGVQRLFF. Here the CDR3 DNA reads TGTGCCAGCACCCTAGGGGTACAGAGGCTGTTTTTT.

The CDR3 sequence is CASSIEGIRVNTEAFF. CDR3 DNA sequence: TGTGCCAGTAGTATAGAGGGTATTCGGGTGAACACTGAAGCTTTCTTT. The gene calls are TRBV19 and TRBJ1-1; D gene unclear. CDR1 is LNHDA, CDR2 SQIVND, per germline (reference sequence). The CDR3 totals 16 residues. V was pared by 0 bases and J by 0 bases, with 11 bases between.

The chain couples TRBV27 to TRBJ2-1, with TRBD2 matching over 9 bases. The V and J ends lost 1 base and 6 bases, in that order; junction bases with no gene match: 7. Germline lookup yields CDR1 MNHEY and CDR2 SMNVEV (reference sequence). The CDR3 has 16 amino acids. CDR3 sequence: CASSLLGLASINEQFF. In DNA, the CDR3 is TGTGCCAGCAGTTTATTGGGACTAGCCTCCATCAATGAGCAGTTCTTC.

The gene calls are TRBV5-6 and TRBJ2-3, with 11 bases that match TRBD1. The length of the CDR3 is 15 residues. CDR1 and CDR2 (germline): SGHDT, YYEEEE. The V and J ends lost 1 base and 4 bases, in that order; junction bases with no gene match: 2. This CDR3 is CASSLLDRGPDTQYF. CDR3 DNA sequence: TGTGCCAGCAGCTTGCTGGACAGGGGGCCAGATACGCAGTATTTT.

V usage is TRBV10-3 and J usage is TRBJ1-5; D ambiguous. V lost 5 bases and J lost 6, with 11 bases in between. The CDR3 totals 13 residues. In germline, CDR1 is ENHRY, CDR2 SYGVKD. The CDR3 protein is CAISTRRGQPQHF. For the CDR3, the DNA is TGTGCCATCAGTACTCGCAGAGGTCAGCCCCAGCATTTT.

The V and J genes are TRBV5-6 and TRBJ2-2; TRBD2 matches 10 bases. The CDR3 spans 16 residues. Germline V CDR1 and CDR2: SGHDT, YYEEEE. Trimming took 4 bases from V and 3 from J; bases not matched to a gene: 6. The CDR3 DNA follows: TGTGCCAGCAGCGTGGGACTAGCGATTGACACCGGGGAGCTGTTTTTT. Protein product: CASSVGLAIDTGELFF.

The gene calls are TRBV4-3 and TRBJ2-7; the match to TRBD2 covers 7 bases. V was pared by 4 bases and J by 1 base, with 16 bases of the junction left unmatched. The CDR3 consists of 18 residues. Germline V gene lookup returns CDR1 LGHNA and CDR2 YSLEER. The CDR3 loop is CASSLRVPAAGYSYEQYF. The CDR3 DNA follows: TGCGCCAGCAGCCTCCGAGTCCCCGCAGCGGGATATTCCTACGAGCAGTACTTC.

The chain uses TRBV4-1 and TRBJ1-2, with D possibly TRBD1 on 6 matching bases. Trimming pared 1 base from V and 6 bases from J, leaving 12 bases between. Germline V CDR1 and CDR2: MGHRA, YSYEKL. The CDR3 is 14 amino acids. This chain's CDR3 is CASSQGTERDGYTF. DNA for the CDR3: TGCGCCAGCAGCCAAGGGACAGAGAGGGATGGCTACACCTTC.

This chain connects TRBV15 to TRBJ2-3; 8 bases fit TRBD2. The CDR3 is made up of 16 amino acids. The V segment lost 0 bases and the J segment 1 base; nucleotides outside the gene matches: 3. Per germline, CDR1 LNHNV and CDR2 YYDKDF (reference sequence). The CDR3 region has the DNA TGTGCCACCAGCAGAGAACCACTAGCGGGCACAGATACGCAGTATTTT. Amino acid sequence: CATSREPLAGTDTQYF.